The 9 T cell receptor beta chains in this list originate from one sample, sequenced in a study of blood T cell repertoires in COVID-19 (dated by TCRdb to the early 2020s). Receptor amplification or capture employed the immunoSEQ multiplex PCR assay. TCRdb took this table from immuneACCESS and kept in-frame rearrangements with V and J called. Such tables lack part of the clones; where checked against another copy, unresolved V genes explain under half of the gap, and the rest is unexplained. The sample profile shows roughly 190,000 clones; 82% of them were found once. Together, the top ten hold approximately 7.8% of the sample. The specimen was peripheral blood. The receptors shown here come from a woman in her fifties or sixties with COVID-19, enrolled during active disease.

The CDR3 DNA follows: TGTGCCAGCAGCTTAGCGGGCCCCCAGCAGTTCTTC. It encodes CASSLAGPQQFF. The chain links TRBV7-6 to TRBJ2-1; D remains ambiguous. Trimming pared 0 bases from V and 11 bases from J, leaving 8 bases between. CDR3 length equals 12 residues. In germline, CDR1 is SGHVS, CDR2 FNYEAQ.

The rearrangement links TRBV4-1 to TRBJ2-1, with TRBD2 identical over 8 bases. The CDR3 consists of 14 residues. Germline V gives CDR1 MGHRA, CDR2 YSYEKL. Unmatched junction bases numbered 3, after V lost 2 bases and J lost 6 bases. CDR3 protein: CASSQRTSFNEQFF. The DNA for the CDR3 is TGCGCCAGCAGCCAACGGACTAGCTTCAATGAGCAGTTCTTC.

This clone appeared once. The chain employs TRBV19 and TRBJ2-2; the match to TRBD2 covers 12 bases. The CDR3 spans 16 residues. Trimming cost V 8 bases and J 0 bases; bases outside gene matches: 4. Germline values: CDR1 LNHDA, CDR2 SQIVND (reference sequence). The CDR3 reads CASARTSGANTGELFF. DNA of the CDR3: TGTGCCAGTGCAAGGACTAGCGGGGCGAACACCGGGGAGCTGTTTTTT. The entire variable domain, with the rest obtained from reference TRBV19 and TRBJ2-2, is as follows: DGGITQSPKYLFRKEGQNVTLSCEQNLNHDAMYWYRQDPGQGLRLIYYSQIVNDFQKGDIAEGYSVSREKKESFPLTVTSAQKNPTAFYLCASARTSGANTGELFFGEGSRLTVL.

This rearrangement joins TRBV11-3 to TRBJ2-1, with 10 bases that match TRBD2. V dropped 8 bases and J dropped 4; count of bases not matched to a gene: 5. Looked up from germline, CDR1 is SGHNT and CDR2 is YENEEA. This CDR3 contains 14 residues. The CDR3: CASQAGGEYNEQFF. For the CDR3, the DNA is TGTGCCAGCCAAGCGGGAGGGGAGTACAATGAGCAGTTCTTC.

This CDR3 is CASTRGTGSEFLYYGYTF. The CDR3 nucleotides read TGTGCCAGTACCAGAGGGACAGGGTCGGAATTCCTATACTATGGCTACACCTTC. The chain combines TRBV19 with TRBJ1-2, with 9 positions matching TRBD1. CDR3 length: 18 residues. Germline V gene lookup returns CDR1 LNHDA and CDR2 SQIVND (reference sequence). V was clipped by 7 bases and J by 3 bases; unmatched bases: 18.

The chain is built from TRBV6-2 or TRBV6-3 and TRBJ2-7; 11 bases fit TRBD2. The J segment lost 4 bases and the V segment lost 4 bases, leaving 9 bases of the junction unmatched. This CDR3 is 16 amino acids long. The germline V gene has CDR1 MNHEY and CDR2 SVGEGT. DNA for the CDR3: TGTGCCAGCAGTTCTAACATAGCGGGAGGGAGGTACGAGCAGTACTTC. This codes for CASSSNIAGGRYEQYF.

J is TRBJ2-5 and V is TRBV5-1; 12 nucleotides match TRBD2. V lost 0 bases to trimming and J lost 3 bases; unmatched junction nucleotides: 3. The CDR3 covers 16 residues. The germline gives CDR1 SGHRS, CDR2 YFSETQ. Here the CDR3 reads CASSLETSGSKETQYF. Written as DNA, the CDR3 is TGCGCCAGCAGCTTGGAGACTAGCGGGAGTAAAGAGACCCAGTACTTC. Complete variable domain (other parts from reference TRBV5-1 and TRBJ2-5): KAGVTQTPRYLIKTRGQQVTLSCSPISGHRSVSWYQQTPGQGLQFLFEYFSETQRNKGNFPGRFSGRQFSNSRSEMNVSTLELGDSALYLCASSLETSGSKETQYFGPGTRLLVL.

The chain couples TRBV9 to TRBJ1-5, with D perhaps TRBD1 (6 bases). The CDR3 contains 15 residues. CDR1 and CDR2 (germline): SGDLS, YYNGEE. V was clipped by 0 bases and J by 5 bases, with 12 bases between them. The CDR3 DNA reads TGTGCCAGCAGCGTAGATGGCGGGGGGCATCAGCCCCAGCATTTT. Protein sequence: CASSVDGGGHQPQHF.

The chain combines TRBV14 with TRBJ1-6; TRBD1 matches at 7 bases. This CDR3 has 15 amino acids. J was trimmed by 10 bases and V by 0 bases; bases with no gene match: 6. Germline CDR1 is SGHDN and CDR2 is FVKESK. The CDR3: CASSQDPRGVSPLHF. In DNA, the CDR3 is TGTGCCAGCAGCCAAGATCCCAGGGGGGTGTCACCCCTCCACTTT.